These 10 T cell receptor beta chains originate from one sample sequenced in a study of OX40 agonist ivuxolimab in advanced cancers. Profiling relied on immunoSEQ multiplex PCR, and the TCRdb table lists in-frame clones only, not all of them. The sample lists about 60,000 clones; just over 85% were seen once. The material sequenced was CD4+ or CD8+ T cells sorted from blood, taken in a trial of the OX40 agonist ivuxolimab. All receptors come from an adult with an advanced solid tumor such as melanoma, head and neck, liver or kidney cancer.

The CDR3 nucleotides read TGTGCCAGCAGCCCTCATGTCGAGAATGGCTACACCTTC. Translated: CASSPHVENGYTF. The chain couples TRBV6-5 to TRBJ1-2, with D uncertain. Trimming stripped 6 bases from V and 6 bases from J, with 14 bases between. This CDR3 is built from 13 residues. Germline V gene lookup returns CDR1 MNHEY and CDR2 SVGAGI.

The chain combines TRBV7-9 with TRBJ1-4; D uncertain. The CDR3 loop spans 12 amino acids. CDR1 and CDR2 from the germline V gene are SEHNR and FQNEAQ (reference sequence). Trimming removed 4 bases from V and 5 bases from J, with 5 bases in between. As DNA, the CDR3 is TGTGCCAGCAGCTCCTCAAATGAAAAACTGTTTTTT. Translation: CASSSSNEKLFF.

The chain recombines TRBV7-6 with TRBJ2-5, with D hard to call. CDR1 is SGHVS and CDR2 is FNYEAQ in the germline V gene. The CDR3 is 14 residues long. Trimming left V 7 bases short and J 2 bases short, with 14 bases between. Written as DNA, the CDR3 is TGTGCCAGCAACATCCTGGGCAAGCAAGAGACCCAGTACTTC. It specifies CASNILGKQETQYF.

V gene TRBV10-3 combines with J gene TRBJ1-6, with 7 bases fitting TRBD1. The V and J ends lost 4 bases and 10 bases, in that order; junction bases with no gene match: 7. This CDR3 is 14 amino acids long. The germline gives CDR1 ENHRY, CDR2 SYGVKD. The CDR3 nucleotides are TGTGCCATCAGTGTTGAGGGGGCGCGATCACCCCTCCACTTT. Amino acid sequence: CAISVEGARSPLHF.

The chain uses TRBV6-5 and TRBJ1-2, with 7 bases identical to TRBD1. With 4 bases clipped from V and 5 bases from J, the junction kept 13 bases outside the gene matches. Germline V CDR1 and CDR2: MNHEY, SVGAGI. The CDR3 length is 16 residues. The CDR3 is CASSFLRTGLGYGYTF. CDR3 bases: TGTGCCAGCAGTTTTCTCCGGACAGGACTGGGATATGGCTACACCTTC.

The rearrangement uses TRBV7-9 and TRBJ1-2, with 8 positions matching TRBD1. This CDR3 is built from 14 residues. The V gene end was trimmed by 7 bases and the J gene end by 2 bases; junction bases not matched to a gene: 6. Germline-derived CDR1 and CDR2 are SEHNR and FQNEAQ (reference sequence). The CDR3 reads CASTPGQANYGYTF. CDR3 sequence (DNA): TGTGCCAGCACCCCGGGACAGGCAAACTATGGCTACACCTTC. The full variable domain, in which reference TRBV7-9 and TRBJ1-2 provide the parts outside the CDR3, is DTGVSQNPRHKITKRGQNVTFRCDPISEHNRLYWYRQTLGQGPEFLTYFQNEAQLEKSRLLSDRFSAERPKGSFSTLEIQRTEQGDSAMYLCASTPGQANYGYTFGSGTRLTVV.

J is TRBJ1-2 and V is TRBV9; TRBD1 matches 7 bases. Germline V gene data show CDR1 as SGDLS and CDR2 as YYNGEE. The CDR3 consists of 19 residues. Germline trimming cut 3 bases from V and 0 bases from J; bases unmatched to any gene: 17. The CDR3 DNA follows: TGTGCCAGCAGCGCAGACCCCGGGGCGAAGGGGGCAACTAACTATGGCTACACCTTC. This sequence encodes CASSADPGAKGATNYGYTF.

The chain employs TRBV6-1 and TRBJ2-6, with D possibly called TRBD1 or TRBD2 (5 bases each). This CDR3 has 15 residues. The germline CDR1 and CDR2 sequences are MNHNS and SASEGT. The V and J ends lost 6 bases and 0 bases respectively, with 9 bases between them. The CDR3 protein is CASRDGGSGANVLTF. The CDR3, as DNA: TGTGCCAGCAGAGATGGGGGCTCTGGGGCCAACGTCCTGACTTTC.

The genes are TRBV5-5 and TRBJ2-7; D is perhaps TRBD1 (6 bases). The CDR3 runs to 14 residues. The V end was cut by 4 bases, the J end by 1 base, with 12 bases between. Germline V gene data show CDR1 as SGHKS and CDR2 as YYEKEE (reference sequence). CDR3 residues: CASSGRTESYEQYF. The CDR3 DNA reads TGTGCCAGCAGCGGCAGGACAGAGTCCTACGAGCAGTACTTC.

The V and J genes are TRBV7-9 and TRBJ1-3; D gene uncertain. V was cut by 5 bases and J by 0 bases, with 14 bases left in between. In germline, CDR1 is SEHNR, CDR2 FQNEAQ (reference sequence). CDR3 length: 16 amino acids. The CDR3 spells CASSMWIVASGNTIYF. The CDR3 nucleotides read TGTGCCAGCAGCATGTGGATTGTGGCCTCTGGAAACACCATATATTTT.